These T cell receptor beta chains were read from a single sample in a study of OX40 agonist ivuxolimab in advanced cancers. TCRdb's copy holds only in-frame clones and misses some; the assay was immunoSEQ multiplex PCR. The repertoire consists of tens of thousands of clones, with 85% to 95% occurring once and the leading ten covering approximately 9.9%. The sample was CD4+ or CD8+ T cells sorted from blood, taken in a trial of the OX40 agonist ivuxolimab. These receptor sequences come from an adult with an advanced solid tumor such as melanoma, head and neck, liver or kidney cancer. The CDR3 runs from the conserved cysteine through the conserved F or W. D genes are given only for firm matches. Only some rows state a clone size, as once, few, many or a class for expanded clones.

j_gene | abundance | v_gene | d_gene | CDR3nt | CDR3aa
TRBJ2-7 | - | TRBV19 | - | TGTGCCAGTAGTCCGGGACGGAACTACGAGCAGTACTTC | CASSPGRNYEQYF
TRBJ1-1 | once | TRBV28 | - | TGTGCCAGCAGTTTATTAGGCAGGTACAACACTGAAGCTTTCTTT | CASSLLGRYNTEAFF
TRBJ1-5 | - | TRBV27 | - | TGTGCCAGCAGTTTATCGGCAGGGGTCAGCAATCAGCCCCAGCATTTT | CASSLSAGVSNQPQHF
TRBJ1-2 | once | TRBV9 | - | TGTGCCAGCAGCGTAGGGCGACAGCTTTCTAACTATGGCTACACCTTC | CASSVGRQLSNYGYTF
TRBJ2-2 | - | TRBV7-8 | TRBD2 | TGTGCCAGCAGCTCCTCCGGGACTAGCGGGATGAACACCGGGGAGCTGTTTTTT | CASSSSGTSGMNTGELFF
TRBJ2-2 | - | TRBV4-3 | - | TGCGCCAGCAGCCAAGTGGTCGGCACTGGGGAGCTGTTTTTT | CASSQVVGTGELFF
TRBJ1-3 | - | TRBV7-9 | TRBD1 | TGTGCCAGCAGCTTAACAGGGGCCTCTAGGAAGTCAGTCGGAAACACCATATATTTT | CASSLTGASRKSVGNTIYF
TRBJ2-3 | - | TRBV7-2 | TRBD2 | TGTGCCAGCAGTGAACCGGGACTAGGTTACACAGATACGCAGTATTTT | CASSEPGLGYTDTQYF
TRBJ2-1 | once | TRBV5-5 | TRBD1 | TGTGCCAGCTCGGGACAGGGTGTACATGAGCAGTTCTTC | CASSGQGVHEQFF
TRBJ2-7 | - | TRBV27 | TRBD2 | TGTGCCAGCAGTTTTGGAAGCGGGAGGCCTGCCTACGAGCAGTACTTC | CASSFGSGRPAYEQYF
TRBJ2-1 | - | TRBV20-1 | - | TGCAGTGCCATTAGCGATGAGCAGTTCTTC | CSAISDEQFF
TRBJ2-7 | - | TRBV30 | TRBD2 | TGTGCCTGGAGTCCCGGGACTAGCGGTTACGAGCAGTACTTC | CAWSPGTSGYEQYF
TRBJ2-1 | - | TRBV2 | TRBD2 | TGTGCCAGCAGCTCTAGCGGGAGAAGCTATGAGCAGTTCTTC | CASSSSGRSYEQFF
TRBJ2-3 | - | TRBV9 | - | TGTGCCAGCAGCGTAGGAGATACGCAGTATTTT | CASSVGDTQYF
TRBJ1-5 | - | TRBV2 | - | TGTGCCAGCAGAAATAGCAATCAGCCCCAGCATTTT | CASRNSNQPQHF
TRBJ1-5 | - | TRBV28 | - | TGTGCCAGCAGCCCAGGGACCCTGGGAAGAAGCAATCAGCCCCAGCATTTT | CASSPGTLGRSNQPQHF
TRBJ1-4 | - | TRBV2 | TRBD1 | TGTGCCAGCAGTGAAGGGACAGGGCTTAATGAAAAACTGTTTTTT | CASSEGTGLNEKLFF
TRBJ2-7 | - | TRBV2 | - | TGTGCCAGCAGCCAGGGATTCTCCTACGAGCAGTACTTC | CASSQGFSYEQYF
TRBJ2-7 | - | TRBV5-6 | TRBD2 | TGTGCCAGCAGCTTGGGGGCTAGCGGGAATTACGAGCAGTACTTC | CASSLGASGNYEQYF
TRBJ2-1 | - | TRBV19 | TRBD2 | TGTGCCAGTAGTTGGGCGGGAGCGGCGAGCTCCTACAATGAGCAGTTCTTC | CASSWAGAASSYNEQFF
TRBJ2-4 | - | TRBV11-2 | - | TGTGCCAGCAGCCCAACCGGGGTGCCCAAAAACATTCAGTACTTC | CASSPTGVPKNIQYF
TRBJ2-2 | - | TRBV7-8 | - | TGTGCCAGCAGGGGGGGCGGGACGAGTAACACCGGGGAGCTGTTTTTT | CASRGGGTSNTGELFF
TRBJ1-5 | few | TRBV5-6 | - | TGTGCCAGCAGCTTGGCCGGGGGCAATCAGCCCCAGCATTTT | CASSLAGGNQPQHF
TRBJ1-2 | - | TRBV9 | - | TGTGCCAGCAGCGCCATGCAATCGGTCGACGGCTACACCTTC | CASSAMQSVDGYTF
TRBJ1-5 | - | TRBV27 | TRBD1 | TGTGCCAGCAAGACAGGGAATCAGCCCCAGCATTTT | CASKTGNQPQHF
TRBJ2-2 | - | TRBV11-2 | TRBD2 | TGTGCCAGCAGCTTAGTCGCGGGAGGGCCTTCCGGGGAGCTGTTTTTT | CASSLVAGGPSGELFF
TRBJ2-7 | - | TRBV19 | TRBD1 | TGTGCCAGTACAGGGACAGGCGACCATCTCTCCTACGAGCAGTACTTC | CASTGTGDHLSYEQYF
TRBJ2-7 | - | TRBV14 | - | TGTGCCAGCAGCCAAGGGGGGTACGAGCAGTACTTC | CASSQGGYEQYF
TRBJ1-1 | - | TRBV29-1 | - | TGCAGCGTTGAAGGTTCAGTCTTCACTGAAGCTTTCTTT | CSVEGSVFTEAFF
TRBJ2-1 | - | TRBV9 | TRBD2 | TGTGCCAGCAGCGGTGGAGGACTAGCGGGAAACAATGAGCAGTTCTTC | CASSGGGLAGNNEQFF
TRBJ2-7 | - | TRBV4-3 | TRBD2 | TGCGCCAGCAGCCAAGGGTGGACTAGCGGGACCGAGCAGTACTTC | CASSQGWTSGTEQYF
TRBJ1-4 | - | TRBV7-8 | - | TGTGCCAGCAGCTCCGTTTTTGGGGGGAATGAAAAACTGTTTTTT | CASSSVFGGNEKLFF
TRBJ2-1 | - | TRBV4-3 | TRBD2 | TGCGCCAGCAGCCAAGAAACCGGGACTAGCGGATACAATGAGCAGTTCTTC | CASSQETGTSGYNEQFF